The 10 T cell receptor beta chains in this list originate from one sample, sequenced in a study of T cells after posttransplantation cyclophosphamide. Profiled with immunoSEQ multiplex PCR; TCRdb holds only in-frame clones, not every one. The sample presents tens of thousands of clones, none singletons. The sample taken for sequencing was PBMCs. These receptors came from a woman aged 55-69 years in good health, CMV-negative, and a related stem cell transplant donor.

This clone was seen ten or more times. The J gene is TRBJ2-1, the V gene TRBV7-3; 8 bases align to TRBD2. V trimming: 5 bases; J trimming: 6 bases; junction bases outside the gene matches: 9. The CDR3 totals 15 residues. Germline loops: CDR1 SGHTA, CDR2 FQGTGA. The CDR3 DNA is TGTGCCAGCAGCCCCCGGACTAGCATGGGCAATGAGCAGTTCTTC. This sequence encodes CASSPRTSMGNEQFF.

The rearrangement joins TRBV18 to TRBJ1-1, with 9 bases fitting TRBD1. Germline values: CDR1 KGHSH, CDR2 LQKENI. J was trimmed by 5 bases and V by 2 bases; bases with no gene match: 3. The length of the CDR3 is 14 residues. The CDR3 DNA reads TGTGCCAGCTCACCAGGGACAGGGAGGACTGAAGCTTTCTTT. Protein: CASSPGTGRTEAFF.

The chain joins TRBV9 to TRBJ2-1, with TRBD2 matching 13 bases. V dropped 3 bases and J dropped 3; count of bases not matched to a gene: 6. Germline CDR1 reads SGDLS; CDR2 reads YYNGEE. The CDR3 length is 17 residues. The CDR3 reads CASSAGGLAGNYNEQFF. In DNA form, the CDR3 reads TGTGCCAGCAGCGCGGGGGGACTAGCGGGGAACTACAATGAGCAGTTCTTC.

This clone was counted many times. The gene calls are TRBV2 and TRBJ1-2; D is perhaps TRBD1 (6 bases). With 3 bases removed from V and 6 bases from J, the gap between germline ends came to 11 bases. Germline CDR1 is SNHLY and CDR2 is FYNNEI. The CDR3 is 13 amino acids. The chain's CDR3 is CASSDPGQNGYTF. CDR3 DNA sequence: TGTGCCAGCAGTGACCCCGGACAGAATGGCTACACCTTC. The full variable domain, rest sourced from reference TRBV2 and TRBJ1-2, is EPEVTQTPSHQVTQMGQEVILRCVPISNHLYFYWYRQILGQKVEFLVSFYNNEISEKSEIFDDQFSVERPDGSNFTLKIRSTKLEDSAMYFCASSDPGQNGYTFGSGTRLTVV.

This clone has a count of ten or more. The rearrangement joins TRBV7-6 to TRBJ2-7; tentative D call: TRBD2 (6 bases). CDR3 length equals 16 residues. Germline lookup yields CDR1 SGHVS and CDR2 FNYEAQ. Trimming removed 1 base at V and 7 bases at J, with 20 bases between. CDR3 nucleotides: TGTGCCAGCAGCTTAGGGCCCAGGGCCCGAGGGAGGGAGCAGTACTTC. Translated, it gives CASSLGPRARGREQYF.

This clone has ten or more counts. This sequence joins TRBV5-4 and TRBJ1-5, with 7 nucleotides matching TRBD1. The CDR3 runs 14 residues. CDR1 and CDR2 from the germline V gene are SGHNT and YYREEE (reference sequence). Trimming removed 4 bases from V and 7 bases from J; junction bases left unmatched: 8. The CDR3 reads CASSIDRVGQPQHF. CDR3 DNA sequence: TGTGCCAGCAGCATAGACAGGGTAGGACAGCCCCAGCATTTT.

This clone was detected only a few times. The genes are TRBV7-9 and TRBJ2-7; 9 positions agree with TRBD1. Germline CDR1 is SEHNR and CDR2 is FQNEAQ (reference sequence). Trimming removed 4 bases from V and 2 bases from J; junction bases left unmatched: 9. CDR3 size: 16 residues. CDR3 sequence reads: CASSSTGTGNTYEQYF. In DNA, the CDR3 is TGTGCCAGCAGCTCGACCGGGACAGGGAACACCTACGAGCAGTACTTC. Drawing the rest from reference TRBV7-9 and TRBJ2-7, the complete variable domain is DTGVSQNPRHKITKRGQNVTFRCDPISEHNRLYWYRQTLGQGPEFLTYFQNEAQLEKSRLLSDRFSAERPKGSFSTLEIQRTEQGDSAMYLCASSSTGTGNTYEQYFGPGTRLTVT.

In this sample, this clone turned up many times. Germline is not matched at one junction end, which may reflect a read error. The chain is built from TRBV2 and TRBJ2-1, with D maybe TRBD1 (6 bases). Germline CDR1 and CDR2: SNHLY and FYNNEI. This CDR3 is 14 amino acids long. The CDR3 nucleotides read TGTGCCAGCAGGGGGGCCGGGATCTACAATGTGCAGTTCTTC. This sequence encodes CASRGAGIYNVQFF.

This clone was seen a handful of times. The chain's CDR3 is CASSPAPAGTGSETQYF. DNA for the CDR3: TGTGCCAGCAGTCCAGCACCCGCCGGGACAGGGTCCGAGACCCAGTACTTC. The chain combines TRBV2 with TRBJ2-5; 9 bases line up with TRBD1. Germline CDR1 SNHLY, CDR2 FYNNEI. The V and J ends lost 5 bases and 5 bases, in that order; junction bases with no gene match: 15. This CDR3 contains 17 residues.

In its sample, this clone was seen many times. The genes are TRBV6-2 or TRBV6-3 and TRBJ2-7, with 8 bases identical to TRBD2. The CDR3 covers 16 residues. CDR1 and CDR2 from the germline V gene are MNHEY and SVGEGT. The ends lost 7 bases at V and 3 bases at J; junction bases unmatched: 14. The DNA of the CDR3 is TGTGCCAGCACCGACCCGGTTAGCGGGGCTTTCTACGAGCAGTACTTC. Amino acid sequence: CASTDPVSGAFYEQYF.